This T cell receptor (beta chain) was documented in a study of T cell responses to AZD1222 COVID-19 vaccine. Findings and caveats of the study: Most donors were white British and more were female, and clonal diversity was possibly underestimated. Baseline antibody screening turned up just a handful of seropositive AZD1222 recipients.

Here immunoSEQ multiplex PCR was the method, and the copy in TCRdb shows in-frame clones only, minus some. The sample consists of about 120,000 clones, around nine tenths of them appearing once. As concerns this clone: The antigen remains undetermined.

The input for sequencing was peripheral blood, taken on day 0 of AZD1222 vaccination. The clonotype was recovered from an adult in good health.

CDR3 sequence (DNA): TGTGCCAGCAGTACCGGGACAGCTAATGAAAAACTGTTTTTT. Translated: CASSTGTANEKLFF. This rearrangement joins TRBV27 to TRBJ1-4, with 7 bases fitting TRBD1. Germline trimming cut 5 bases from V and 3 bases from J; bases unmatched to any gene: 3. CDR3 length equals 14 residues. CDR1 MNHEY and CDR2 SMNVEV come from the germline V gene (reference sequence).